This is a list of T cell receptor beta chains from one sample in a study of chemoradiotherapy in HPV16-positive cancers. Clones were read by immunoSEQ multiplex PCR, and TCRdb kept only the in-frame ones, dropping some. The sample shows approximately 12,000 clones, roughly 90% of them seen only once. This sample was obtained from a patient who underwent chemoradiotherapy. Source of these receptors: a human donor with HPV-associated anogenital cancer. The CDR3 runs from the conserved cysteine through the conserved F or W. The order of the fields is clone size, D gene, V gene, J gene, CDR3 DNA, CDR3 protein. D genes are given only for firm matches. A clone size is listed for some rows: how often the clone was seen (once, few, many), or a class if it is expanded.

abundance: -
d_gene: -
v_gene: TRBV19
j_gene: TRBJ1-2
CDR3nt: TGTGCCAGTAGTATGTCCTCTGGGGGAATCCTCAACTATGGCTACACCTTC
CDR3aa: CASSMSSGGILNYGYTF

abundance: -
d_gene: -
v_gene: TRBV10-1
j_gene: TRBJ2-1
CDR3nt: TGCGCCAGCAGTGAGCAGCGGAGCATCTACAATGAGCAGTTCTTC
CDR3aa: CASSEQRSIYNEQFF

abundance: -
d_gene: -
v_gene: TRBV6-6
j_gene: TRBJ2-5
CDR3nt: TGTGCCAGCAGTTTTTCCAGTCAAGAGACCCAGTACTTC
CDR3aa: CASSFSSQETQYF

abundance: -
d_gene: TRBD2
v_gene: TRBV7-8
j_gene: TRBJ2-5
CDR3nt: TGTGCCAGCAGCTTAGGGGTGGCTAGCGGGAAACGGCCAAAAGAGACCCAGTACTTC
CDR3aa: CASSLGVASGKRPKETQYF

abundance: -
d_gene: TRBD2
v_gene: TRBV5-8
j_gene: TRBJ2-3
CDR3nt: TGTGCCAGCAGCTTGGGACCGACTAGCGGGTACACAGATACGCAGTATTTT
CDR3aa: CASSLGPTSGYTDTQYF

abundance: -
d_gene: -
v_gene: TRBV9
j_gene: TRBJ2-1
CDR3nt: TGTGCCAGCAGCGCGCAGGTTAATGAGCAGTTCTTC
CDR3aa: CASSAQVNEQFF

abundance: -
d_gene: -
v_gene: TRBV15
j_gene: TRBJ2-7
CDR3nt: TGTGCCACCAGCAGAGATCAGAGTTTCGAGCAGTACTTC
CDR3aa: CATSRDQSFEQYF

abundance: -
d_gene: -
v_gene: TRBV30
j_gene: TRBJ1-2
CDR3nt: TGTGCCTGGAGCGATTCGGGGGGCGCGGGCTACACCTTC
CDR3aa: CAWSDSGGAGYTF

abundance: once
d_gene: -
v_gene: TRBV15
j_gene: TRBJ1-2
CDR3nt: TGTGCCACCAGCCCGGGACGGAGTAACTATGGCTACACCTTC
CDR3aa: CATSPGRSNYGYTF

abundance: -
d_gene: -
v_gene: TRBV21-1
j_gene: TRBJ2-7
CDR3nt: TGTGCCAGCAACCCGACTAGCGGGACCCACGAGCAGTACTTC
CDR3aa: CASNPTSGTHEQYF

abundance: -
d_gene: TRBD1
v_gene: TRBV10-2
j_gene: TRBJ2-2
CDR3nt: TGCGCCAGCAGTGGGACAGGGGTAGCCGGGGAGCTGTTTTTT
CDR3aa: CASSGTGVAGELFF

abundance: -
d_gene: TRBD2
v_gene: TRBV10-3
j_gene: TRBJ2-1
CDR3nt: TGTGCCACAAATAGCGGGGGGGATTACAATGAGCAGTTCTTC
CDR3aa: CATNSGGDYNEQFF

abundance: -
d_gene: -
v_gene: TRBV15
j_gene: TRBJ1-2
CDR3nt: TGTGCCACCAGCAGAGGAAGGGGCCTCGTGAATGTCTACACCTTC
CDR3aa: CATSRGRGLVNVYTF

abundance: -
d_gene: -
v_gene: TRBV30
j_gene: TRBJ2-3
CDR3nt: TGTGCCTGGCGGGGTACAGATACGCAGTATTTT
CDR3aa: CAWRGTDTQYF

abundance: -
d_gene: -
v_gene: TRBV5-1
j_gene: TRBJ2-5
CDR3nt: TGCGCCAGCAGCGTTGGGGAGACCCAGTACTTC
CDR3aa: CASSVGETQYF

abundance: -
d_gene: TRBD2
v_gene: TRBV5-4
j_gene: TRBJ2-3
CDR3nt: TGTGCCAGCAGCCCCGGGACTAGCGGTCGCACAGATACGCAGTATTTT
CDR3aa: CASSPGTSGRTDTQYF

abundance: -
d_gene: TRBD1
v_gene: TRBV7-9
j_gene: TRBJ1-1
CDR3nt: TGTGCCAGCAGCCGAGGACAGGAAGAAGCTTTCTTT
CDR3aa: CASSRGQEEAFF

abundance: -
d_gene: -
v_gene: TRBV21-1
j_gene: TRBJ2-5
CDR3nt: TGTGCCAGCAGCTTACCCGGGTCTCGGGAAGAGACCCAGTACTTC
CDR3aa: CASSLPGSREETQYF

abundance: -
d_gene: TRBD2
v_gene: TRBV19
j_gene: TRBJ2-7
CDR3nt: TGTGCCAGTAGTATTAGCGGGAGTGGCGAGCAGTACTTC
CDR3aa: CASSISGSGEQYF

abundance: -
d_gene: -
v_gene: TRBV5-4
j_gene: TRBJ2-7
CDR3nt: TGTGCCAGCAGCTTAATGCAGGGGTCCGAGCAGTACTTC
CDR3aa: CASSLMQGSEQYF

abundance: -
d_gene: TRBD1
v_gene: TRBV5-1
j_gene: TRBJ2-2
CDR3nt: TGCGCCAGCAGCTTGGACAGGGGGCGAACCGGGGAGCTGTTTTTT
CDR3aa: CASSLDRGRTGELFF

abundance: once
d_gene: -
v_gene: TRBV27
j_gene: TRBJ1-1
CDR3nt: TGTGCCAGCAGTTTGAGACAGCGGAACACTGAAGCTTTCTTT
CDR3aa: CASSLRQRNTEAFF

abundance: once
d_gene: -
v_gene: TRBV25-1
j_gene: TRBJ1-4
CDR3nt: TGTGCCAGCAGTGAATTCAGGGGCGGAGAAAAACTGTTTTTT
CDR3aa: CASSEFRGGEKLFF

abundance: -
d_gene: -
v_gene: TRBV19
j_gene: TRBJ2-5
CDR3nt: TGTGCCACCAGATGGGGTGAGACCCAGTACTTC
CDR3aa: CATRWGETQYF

abundance: -
d_gene: TRBD1
v_gene: TRBV5-6
j_gene: TRBJ2-1
CDR3nt: TGTGCCAGCAGCTCGACAGGGATTGGGGATGAGCAGTTCTTC
CDR3aa: CASSSTGIGDEQFF

abundance: -
d_gene: -
v_gene: TRBV14
j_gene: TRBJ1-3
CDR3nt: TGTGCCAGCAGCCACCGGGGGAGCTCTGGAAACACCATATATTTT
CDR3aa: CASSHRGSSGNTIYF

abundance: once
d_gene: TRBD1
v_gene: TRBV6-1
j_gene: TRBJ1-5
CDR3nt: TGTGCCAGCAGATTGGACAGGGTGGCCAATCAGCCCCAGCATTTT
CDR3aa: CASRLDRVANQPQHF

abundance: -
d_gene: -
v_gene: TRBV29-1
j_gene: TRBJ1-2
CDR3nt: TGCAGCGTTGAAAAACAGAACTATGGCTACACCTTC
CDR3aa: CSVEKQNYGYTF

abundance: -
d_gene: -
v_gene: TRBV25-1
j_gene: TRBJ1-4
CDR3nt: TGTGCCAGCAGTGAAAGGACCGGGGGTGAAAAACTGTTTTTT
CDR3aa: CASSERTGGEKLFF

abundance: once
d_gene: TRBD2
v_gene: TRBV19
j_gene: TRBJ2-1
CDR3nt: TGTGCCAGTAGTATAAGCCGCGGGAGCTCCTACAATGAGCAGTTCTTC
CDR3aa: CASSISRGSSYNEQFF

abundance: few
d_gene: TRBD2
v_gene: TRBV5-4
j_gene: TRBJ2-2
CDR3nt: TGTGCCAGCAGCTTGTTAGCGGGGGCGGGGGAGCTGTTTTTT
CDR3aa: CASSLLAGAGELFF

abundance: -
d_gene: -
v_gene: TRBV20-1
j_gene: TRBJ2-5
CDR3nt: TGCAGTGCCGGGTCAGAGACCCAGTACTTC
CDR3aa: CSAGSETQYF

abundance: -
d_gene: -
v_gene: TRBV30
j_gene: TRBJ1-4
CDR3nt: TGTGCCTCCTCACGGGGAACCCGAGAAAAACTGTTTTTT
CDR3aa: CASSRGTREKLFF

abundance: -
d_gene: -
v_gene: TRBV4-2
j_gene: TRBJ2-3
CDR3nt: TGTGCCAGCAGCCAAGTTGGGGCGGGTACGGGAGATACGCAGTATTTT
CDR3aa: CASSQVGAGTGDTQYF

abundance: -
d_gene: -
v_gene: TRBV5-8
j_gene: TRBJ1-1
CDR3nt: TGTGCCAGCCTCCCCCCGGTTGTGACTGAAGCTTTCTTT
CDR3aa: CASLPPVVTEAFF

abundance: -
d_gene: TRBD1
v_gene: TRBV10-2
j_gene: TRBJ1-6
CDR3nt: TGCGCCAGCAGCGGGGACAGTTATAATTCACCCCTCCACTTT
CDR3aa: CASSGDSYNSPLHF

abundance: -
d_gene: TRBD1
v_gene: TRBV27
j_gene: TRBJ1-2
CDR3nt: TGTGCCAGCAGTTCCCCCGGGACAGGAAACTATGGCTACACCTTC
CDR3aa: CASSSPGTGNYGYTF

abundance: -
d_gene: TRBD1
v_gene: TRBV11-2
j_gene: TRBJ2-7
CDR3nt: TGTGCCAGCAGCATTACCGGGACAGGGACCGAGCAGTACTTC
CDR3aa: CASSITGTGTEQYF

abundance: -
d_gene: -
v_gene: TRBV27
j_gene: TRBJ1-1
CDR3nt: TGTGCCAGCAGTTGGGGCCTCCTGAACACTGAAGCTTTCTTT
CDR3aa: CASSWGLLNTEAFF

abundance: -
d_gene: TRBD1
v_gene: TRBV6-5
j_gene: TRBJ1-1
CDR3nt: TGTGCCAGCAGTTACAGGGGGCTTGTGAATACTGAAGCTTTCTTT
CDR3aa: CASSYRGLVNTEAFF

abundance: -
d_gene: TRBD1
v_gene: TRBV6-6
j_gene: TRBJ2-2
CDR3nt: TGTGCCAGCAGGGCCCAGGGGGTCCCCGGGGAGCTGTTTTTT
CDR3aa: CASRAQGVPGELFF

abundance: -
d_gene: -
v_gene: TRBV6-1
j_gene: TRBJ1-1
CDR3nt: TGTGCCAGCGGGGGTTCTGAAGCTTTCTTT
CDR3aa: CASGGSEAFF

abundance: -
d_gene: -
v_gene: TRBV11-2
j_gene: TRBJ1-1
CDR3nt: TGTGCCGGCTCTCGGGCGGGGGGGAACACTGAAGCTTTCTTT
CDR3aa: CAGSRAGGNTEAFF

abundance: -
d_gene: TRBD2
v_gene: TRBV5-8
j_gene: TRBJ2-3
CDR3nt: TGTGCCAGCAGCCCCCTTGGACTAGCGCAGGGTCCAGATACGCAGTATTTT
CDR3aa: CASSPLGLAQGPDTQYF

abundance: -
d_gene: -
v_gene: TRBV4-2
j_gene: TRBJ1-5
CDR3nt: TGTGCCAGCAGCCCCCAGAATTTGCAGCCCCAGCATTTT
CDR3aa: CASSPQNLQPQHF

abundance: -
d_gene: -
v_gene: TRBV7-8
j_gene: TRBJ2-7
CDR3nt: TGTGCCAGCAGCCCCGGTAGGTTCAGCTACGAGCAGTACTTC
CDR3aa: CASSPGRFSYEQYF

abundance: once
d_gene: -
v_gene: TRBV19
j_gene: TRBJ2-3
CDR3nt: TGTGCCAGTAGCCTAGCGACATTCACAGATACGCAGTATTTT
CDR3aa: CASSLATFTDTQYF

abundance: -
d_gene: -
v_gene: TRBV12-5
j_gene: TRBJ1-2
CDR3nt: TGTGCTAGTGGTTTGGGGGCTTTCTATGGCTACACCTTC
CDR3aa: CASGLGAFYGYTF

abundance: -
d_gene: TRBD1
v_gene: TRBV5-1
j_gene: TRBJ1-4
CDR3nt: TGCGCCAGCAGCTTGCACAGGGGTAATGAAAAACTGTTTTTT
CDR3aa: CASSLHRGNEKLFF

abundance: -
d_gene: -
v_gene: TRBV7-8
j_gene: TRBJ2-1
CDR3nt: TGTGCCAGCAGCTTAGTACAGGTCTCTCATTATGAGCAGTTCTTC
CDR3aa: CASSLVQVSHYEQFF

abundance: -
d_gene: -
v_gene: TRBV5-1
j_gene: TRBJ1-5
CDR3nt: TGCGCCAGCAGCCCCAGTGGGAATAGCAATCAGCCCCAGCATTTT
CDR3aa: CASSPSGNSNQPQHF

abundance: -
d_gene: TRBD2
v_gene: TRBV29-1
j_gene: TRBJ2-3
CDR3nt: TGCAGCGTCGCCAGACTAGGCGGGAGTTTGACAGATACGCAGTATTTT
CDR3aa: CSVARLGGSLTDTQYF

abundance: -
d_gene: -
v_gene: TRBV25-1
j_gene: TRBJ1-4
CDR3nt: TGTGCCAGCAGTAATCCATACAGGGAGGGAAATGAAAAACTGTTTTTT
CDR3aa: CASSNPYREGNEKLFF